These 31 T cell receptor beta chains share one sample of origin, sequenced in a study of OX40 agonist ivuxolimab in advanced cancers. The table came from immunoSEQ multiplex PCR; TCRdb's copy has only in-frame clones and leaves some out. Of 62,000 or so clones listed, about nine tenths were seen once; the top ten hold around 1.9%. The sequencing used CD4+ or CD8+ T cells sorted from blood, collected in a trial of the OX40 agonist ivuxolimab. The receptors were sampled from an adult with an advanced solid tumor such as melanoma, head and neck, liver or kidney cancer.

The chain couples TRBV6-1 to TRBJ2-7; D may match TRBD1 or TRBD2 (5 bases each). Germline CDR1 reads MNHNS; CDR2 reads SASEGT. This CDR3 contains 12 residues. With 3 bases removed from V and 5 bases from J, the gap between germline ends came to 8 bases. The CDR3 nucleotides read TGTGCCAGCAGTGAGGGACGGGACGAGCAGTACTTC. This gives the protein CASSEGRDEQYF.

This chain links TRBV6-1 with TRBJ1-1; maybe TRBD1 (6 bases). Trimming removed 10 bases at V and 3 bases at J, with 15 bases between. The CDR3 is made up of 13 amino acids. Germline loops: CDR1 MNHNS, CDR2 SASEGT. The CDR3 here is CATQFRTDTEAFF. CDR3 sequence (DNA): TGTGCCACCCAATTCCGGACAGACACTGAAGCTTTCTTT.

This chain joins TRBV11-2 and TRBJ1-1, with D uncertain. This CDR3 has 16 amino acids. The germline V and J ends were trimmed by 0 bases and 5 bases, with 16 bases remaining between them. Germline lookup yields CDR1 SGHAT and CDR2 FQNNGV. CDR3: CASSLEYGSKRTEAFF. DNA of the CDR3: TGTGCCAGCAGCTTAGAATACGGGTCAAAGCGAACTGAAGCTTTCTTT.

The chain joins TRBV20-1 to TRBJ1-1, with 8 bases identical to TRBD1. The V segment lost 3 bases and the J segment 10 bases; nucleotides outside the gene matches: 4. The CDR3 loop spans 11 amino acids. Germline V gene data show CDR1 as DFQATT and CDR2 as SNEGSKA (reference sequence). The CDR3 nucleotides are TGCAGTGCTAGCAGGGGGCTGGGAGCTTTCTTT. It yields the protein CSASRGLGAFF.

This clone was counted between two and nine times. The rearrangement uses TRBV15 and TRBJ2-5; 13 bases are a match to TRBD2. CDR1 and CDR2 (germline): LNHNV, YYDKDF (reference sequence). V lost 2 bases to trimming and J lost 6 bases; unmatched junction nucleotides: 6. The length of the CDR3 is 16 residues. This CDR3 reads CATSRPGLAGLKTQYF. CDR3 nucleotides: TGTGCCACCAGCAGACCGGGACTAGCGGGGTTAAAGACCCAGTACTTC.

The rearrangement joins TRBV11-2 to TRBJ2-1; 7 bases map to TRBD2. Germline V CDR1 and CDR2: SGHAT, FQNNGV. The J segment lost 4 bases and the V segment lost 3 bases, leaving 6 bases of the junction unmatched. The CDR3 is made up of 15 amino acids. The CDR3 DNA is TGTGCCAGCAGCTTCAGCGGGGCAGGGTACAATGAGCAGTTCTTC. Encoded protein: CASSFSGAGYNEQFF.

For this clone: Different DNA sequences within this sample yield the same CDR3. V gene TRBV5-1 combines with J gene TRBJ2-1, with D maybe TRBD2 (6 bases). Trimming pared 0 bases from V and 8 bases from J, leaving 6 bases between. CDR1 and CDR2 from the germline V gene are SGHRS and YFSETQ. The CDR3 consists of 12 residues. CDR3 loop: CASSLGLDEQFF. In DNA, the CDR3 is TGCGCCAGCAGCTTGGGACTAGATGAGCAGTTCTTC. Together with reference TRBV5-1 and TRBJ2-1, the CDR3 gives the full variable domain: KAGVTQTPRYLIKTRGQQVTLSCSPISGHRSVSWYQQTPGQGLQFLFEYFSETQRNKGNFPGRFSGRQFSNSRSEMNVSTLELGDSALYLCASSLGLDEQFFGPGTRLTVL.

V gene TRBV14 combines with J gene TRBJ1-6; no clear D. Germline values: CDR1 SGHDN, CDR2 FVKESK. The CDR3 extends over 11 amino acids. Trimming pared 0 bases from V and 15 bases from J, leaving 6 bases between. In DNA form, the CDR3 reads TGTGCCAGCAGCCAAGACGGCAGCCTCCACTTT. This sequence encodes CASSQDGSLHF.

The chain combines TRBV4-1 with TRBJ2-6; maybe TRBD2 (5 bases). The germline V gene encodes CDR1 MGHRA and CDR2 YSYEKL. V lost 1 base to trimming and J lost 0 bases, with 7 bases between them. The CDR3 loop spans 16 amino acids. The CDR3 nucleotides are TGCGCCAGCAGCCAAGGACGGGGCTCTGGGGCCAACGTCCTGACTTTC. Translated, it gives CASSQGRGSGANVLTF.

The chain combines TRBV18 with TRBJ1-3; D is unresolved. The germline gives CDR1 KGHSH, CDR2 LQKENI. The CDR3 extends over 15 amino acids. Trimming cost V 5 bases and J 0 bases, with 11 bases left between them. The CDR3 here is CASSTSRNSGNTIYF. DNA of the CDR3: TGTGCCAGCTCAACGTCCCGAAACTCTGGAAACACCATATATTTT.

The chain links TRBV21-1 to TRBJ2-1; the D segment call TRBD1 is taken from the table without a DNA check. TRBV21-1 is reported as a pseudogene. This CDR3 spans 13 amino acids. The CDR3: CASIPTGNNEQFF. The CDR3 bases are TGTGCCAGCATCCCTACAGGGAACAATGAGCAGTTCTTC.

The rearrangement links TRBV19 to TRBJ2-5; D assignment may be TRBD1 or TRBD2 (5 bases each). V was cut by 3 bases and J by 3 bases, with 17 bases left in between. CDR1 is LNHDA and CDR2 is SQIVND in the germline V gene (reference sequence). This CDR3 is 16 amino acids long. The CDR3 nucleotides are TGTGCCAGTAGTATTTGGGGGACGGATCTCAAAGAGACCCAGTACTTC. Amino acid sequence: CASSIWGTDLKETQYF.

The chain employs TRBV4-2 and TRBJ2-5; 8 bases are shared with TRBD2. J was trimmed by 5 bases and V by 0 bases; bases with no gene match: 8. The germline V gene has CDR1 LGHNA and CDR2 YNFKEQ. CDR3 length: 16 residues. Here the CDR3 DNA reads TGTGCCAGCAGCCAAGATGGGAGCGGGAGATTGGAGACCCAGTACTTC. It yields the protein CASSQDGSGRLETQYF.

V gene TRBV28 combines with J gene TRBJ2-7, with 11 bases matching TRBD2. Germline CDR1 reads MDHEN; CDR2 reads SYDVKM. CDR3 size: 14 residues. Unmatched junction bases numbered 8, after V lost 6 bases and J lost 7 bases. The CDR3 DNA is TGTGCCAGCAGATTTCAGCGACTAGCGGGGGAGCAGTACTTC. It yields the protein CASRFQRLAGEQYF.

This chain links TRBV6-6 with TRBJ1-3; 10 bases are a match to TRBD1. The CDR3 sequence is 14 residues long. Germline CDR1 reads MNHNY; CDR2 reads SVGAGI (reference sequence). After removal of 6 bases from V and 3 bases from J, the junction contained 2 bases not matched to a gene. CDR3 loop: CASRTGGFGNTIYF. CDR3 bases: TGTGCCAGCAGGACAGGGGGCTTTGGAAACACCATATATTTT.

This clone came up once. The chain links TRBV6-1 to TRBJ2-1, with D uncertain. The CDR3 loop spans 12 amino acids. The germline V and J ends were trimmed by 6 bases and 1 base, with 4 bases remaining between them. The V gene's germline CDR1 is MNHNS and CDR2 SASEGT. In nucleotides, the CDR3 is TGTGCCAGCAGGGAGTCCTACAATGAGCAGTTCTTC. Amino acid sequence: CASRESYNEQFF.

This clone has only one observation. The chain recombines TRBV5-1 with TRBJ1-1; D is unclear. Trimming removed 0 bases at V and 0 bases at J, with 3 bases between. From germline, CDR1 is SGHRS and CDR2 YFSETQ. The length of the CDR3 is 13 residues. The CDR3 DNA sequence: TGCGCCAGCAGCTTGGAATTGAACACTGAAGCTTTCTTT. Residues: CASSLELNTEAFF.

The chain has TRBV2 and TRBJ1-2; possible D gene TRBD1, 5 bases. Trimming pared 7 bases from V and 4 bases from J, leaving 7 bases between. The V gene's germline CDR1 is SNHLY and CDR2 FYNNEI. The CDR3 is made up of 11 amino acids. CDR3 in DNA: TGTGCCAGCACTGGGGGCTATGGCTACACCTTC. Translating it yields CASTGGYGYTF.

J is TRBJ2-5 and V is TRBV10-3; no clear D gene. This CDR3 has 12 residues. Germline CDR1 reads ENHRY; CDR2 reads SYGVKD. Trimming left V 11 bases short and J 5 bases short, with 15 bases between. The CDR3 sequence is CASSGVGETQYF. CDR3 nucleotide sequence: TGTGCCTCCTCAGGAGTTGGGGAGACCCAGTACTTC.

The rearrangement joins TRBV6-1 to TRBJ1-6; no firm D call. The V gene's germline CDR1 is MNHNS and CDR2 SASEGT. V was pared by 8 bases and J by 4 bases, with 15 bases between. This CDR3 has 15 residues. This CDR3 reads CASGVPSKYNSPLHF. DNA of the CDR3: TGTGCCAGCGGGGTACCCTCTAAGTATAATTCACCCCTCCACTTT.

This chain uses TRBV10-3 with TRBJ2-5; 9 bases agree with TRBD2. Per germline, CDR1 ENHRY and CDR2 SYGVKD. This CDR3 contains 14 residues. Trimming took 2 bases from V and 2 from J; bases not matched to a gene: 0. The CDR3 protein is CAISEAGGQETQYF. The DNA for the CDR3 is TGTGCCATCAGTGAGGCGGGAGGGCAAGAGACCCAGTACTTC.

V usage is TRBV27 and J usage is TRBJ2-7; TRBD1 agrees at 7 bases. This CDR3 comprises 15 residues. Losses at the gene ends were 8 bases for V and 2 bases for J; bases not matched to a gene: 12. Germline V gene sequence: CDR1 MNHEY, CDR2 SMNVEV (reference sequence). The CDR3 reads CASELPEGATYEQYF. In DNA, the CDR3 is TGTGCCAGCGAGTTACCCGAGGGGGCCACCTACGAGCAGTACTTC.

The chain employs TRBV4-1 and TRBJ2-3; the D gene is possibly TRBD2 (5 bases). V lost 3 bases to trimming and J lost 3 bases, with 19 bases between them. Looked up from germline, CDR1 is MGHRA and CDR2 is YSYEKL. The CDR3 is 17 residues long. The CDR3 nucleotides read TGCGCCAGCAGCCACTCAACTCTGGAGGATGGAACAGATACGCAGTATTTT. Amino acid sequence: CASSHSTLEDGTDTQYF.

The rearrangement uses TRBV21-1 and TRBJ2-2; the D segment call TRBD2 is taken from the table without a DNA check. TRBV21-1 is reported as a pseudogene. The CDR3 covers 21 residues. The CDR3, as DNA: TGTGCCAGCGTAAAGAAGGGAAAAGAGGGGCTAGCGGGGCTATCCACCGGGGAGCTGTTTTTT. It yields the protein CASVKKGKEGLAGLSTGELFF.

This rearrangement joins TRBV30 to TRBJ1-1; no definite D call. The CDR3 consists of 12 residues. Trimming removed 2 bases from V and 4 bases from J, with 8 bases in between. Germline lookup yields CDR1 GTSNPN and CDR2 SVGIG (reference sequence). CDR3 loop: CAWSRVSTEAFF. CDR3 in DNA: TGTGCCTGGAGTAGGGTGAGCACTGAAGCTTTCTTT.

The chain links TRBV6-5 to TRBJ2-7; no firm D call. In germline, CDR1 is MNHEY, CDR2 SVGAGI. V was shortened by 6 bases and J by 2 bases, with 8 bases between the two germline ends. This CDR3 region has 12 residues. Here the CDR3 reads CASRPGPYEQYF. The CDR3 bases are TGTGCCAGCAGGCCCGGGCCCTACGAGCAGTACTTC.

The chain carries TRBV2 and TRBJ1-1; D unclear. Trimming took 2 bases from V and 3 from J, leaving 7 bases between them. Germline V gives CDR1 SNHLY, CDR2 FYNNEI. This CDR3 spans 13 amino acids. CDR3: CASSEIRDTEAFF. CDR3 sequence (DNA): TGTGCCAGCAGTGAAATTAGGGACACTGAAGCTTTCTTT.

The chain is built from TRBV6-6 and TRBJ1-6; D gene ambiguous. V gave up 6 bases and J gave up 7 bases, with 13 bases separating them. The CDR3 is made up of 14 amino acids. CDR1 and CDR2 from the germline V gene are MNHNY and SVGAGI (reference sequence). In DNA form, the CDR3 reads TGTGCCAGCAGCCTCGGTTCGGCAAATTCACCCCTCCACTTT. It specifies CASSLGSANSPLHF.

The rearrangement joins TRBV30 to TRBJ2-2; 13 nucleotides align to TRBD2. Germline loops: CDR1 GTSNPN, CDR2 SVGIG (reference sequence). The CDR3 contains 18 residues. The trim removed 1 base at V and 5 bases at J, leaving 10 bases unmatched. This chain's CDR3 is CAWSGYLRTSGRTGELFF. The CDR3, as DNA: TGTGCCTGGAGTGGCTACCTCCGGACTAGCGGGAGAACCGGGGAGCTGTTTTTT. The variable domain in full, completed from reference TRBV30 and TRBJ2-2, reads SQTIHQWPATLVQPVGSPLSLECTVEGTSNPNLYWYRQAAGRGLQLLFYSVGIGQISSEVPQNLSASRPQDRQFILSSKKLLLSDSGFYLCAWSGYLRTSGRTGELFFGEGSRLTVL.

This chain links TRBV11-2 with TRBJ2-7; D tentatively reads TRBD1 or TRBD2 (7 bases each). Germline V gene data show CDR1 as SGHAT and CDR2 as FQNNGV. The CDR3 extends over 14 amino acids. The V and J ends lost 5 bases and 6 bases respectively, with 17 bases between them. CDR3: CASSPLGGGFEQYF. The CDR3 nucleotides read TGTGCCAGCAGCCCCCTGGGAGGGGGCTTCGAGCAGTACTTC.

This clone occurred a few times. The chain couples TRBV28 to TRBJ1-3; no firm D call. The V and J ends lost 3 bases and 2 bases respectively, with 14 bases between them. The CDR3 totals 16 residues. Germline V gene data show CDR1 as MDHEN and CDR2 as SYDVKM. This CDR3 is CASSFLRSMTGNTIYF. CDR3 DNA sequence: TGTGCCAGCAGTTTTTTAAGGTCTATGACTGGAAACACCATATATTTT.